This TCR beta chain was sequenced for a study of T cell responses to AZD1222 COVID-19 vaccine. Study-level results: Unmutated variant regions are reportedly targeted by nearly half of spike-specific TCRs. Increased Spike-specific TCR breadth and depth were observed after two AZD1222 doses.

The V and J ends lost 0 bases and 5 bases respectively, with 16 bases between them. There are 15 residues in the CDR3. Germline CDR1 is SQVTM and CDR2 is ANQGSEA. The method was immunoSEQ multiplex PCR; TCRdb's version includes in-frame clones alone and lacks a portion of them. The sample lists 75,000 to 90,000 clones; around 88% were seen once. Concerning this clone itself: Its antigen is not known.

This chain links TRBV29-1 with TRBJ2-5; TRBD1 is a possible D gene (6 bases). This specimen was peripheral blood, taken on day 0 of AZD1222 vaccination. The sequence was collected from an adult in good health. This chain's CDR3 is CSVEDRGSGLETQYF. CDR3 DNA sequence: TGCAGCGTTGAAGATAGGGGGTCGGGGTTGGAGACCCAGTACTTC.